This T cell receptor (beta chain) was identified during a study of blood T cell repertoires in COVID-19. The wider study: The United States, Italy and Spain provided the acute and convalescent COVID-19 samples. Sample material is recorded as cDNA or gDNA derived from T cells, B-cell-depleted T cells, or PBMCs.

The V and J ends lost 0 bases and 0 bases respectively, with 10 bases between them. The germline CDR1 and CDR2 sequences are GTSNPN and SVGIG (reference sequence). The length of the CDR3 is 15 residues. Original methodology: The authors estimated nucleated cell counts from reference gene primer amplification. Clones were sequenced by immunoSEQ multiplex PCR, and TCRdb holds only the in-frame ones, with some missing. For V, J and clone size, that table is used; D and trimming come from the DNA. The sample yields roughly 250,000 clones, 81% seen once. This clone was counted between two and nine times. The sample holds other DNA sequences that translate to the same CDR3.

The chain uses TRBV30 and TRBJ2-3, with TRBD2 as a possible D gene (5 bases). The origin of this receptor is a woman aged 55-69 years with active or convalescent COVID-19. Sequenced material: peripheral blood. The chain's CDR3 is CAWSVRAGSTDTQYF. CDR3 nucleotide sequence: TGTGCCTGGAGTGTACGGGCGGGCAGCACAGATACGCAGTATTTT.